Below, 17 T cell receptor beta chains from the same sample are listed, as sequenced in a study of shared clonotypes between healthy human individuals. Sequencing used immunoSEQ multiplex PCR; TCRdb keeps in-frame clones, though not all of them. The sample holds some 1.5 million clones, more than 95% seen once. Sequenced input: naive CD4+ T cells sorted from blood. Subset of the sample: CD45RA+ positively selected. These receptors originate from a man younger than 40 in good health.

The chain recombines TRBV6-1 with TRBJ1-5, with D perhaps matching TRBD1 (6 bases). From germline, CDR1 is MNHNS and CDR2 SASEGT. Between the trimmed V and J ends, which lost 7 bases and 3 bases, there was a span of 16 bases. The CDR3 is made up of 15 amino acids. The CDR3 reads CASTGQGPVNQPQHF. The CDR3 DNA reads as TGTGCCAGCACGGGTCAGGGGCCGGTCAATCAGCCCCAGCATTTT.

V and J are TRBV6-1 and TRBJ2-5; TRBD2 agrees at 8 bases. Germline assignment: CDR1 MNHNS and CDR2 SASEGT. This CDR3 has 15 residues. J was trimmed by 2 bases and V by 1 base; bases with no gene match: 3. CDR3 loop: CASSEGGTRQETQYF. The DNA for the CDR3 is TGTGCCAGCAGTGAAGGGGGGACTAGACAAGAGACCCAGTACTTC.

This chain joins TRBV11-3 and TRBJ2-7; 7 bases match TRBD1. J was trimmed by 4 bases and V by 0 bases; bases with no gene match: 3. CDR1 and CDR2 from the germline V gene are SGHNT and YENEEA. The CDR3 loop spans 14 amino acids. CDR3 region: CASSLEQGSYEQYF. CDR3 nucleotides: TGTGCCAGCAGCTTAGAACAGGGGTCGTACGAGCAGTACTTC.

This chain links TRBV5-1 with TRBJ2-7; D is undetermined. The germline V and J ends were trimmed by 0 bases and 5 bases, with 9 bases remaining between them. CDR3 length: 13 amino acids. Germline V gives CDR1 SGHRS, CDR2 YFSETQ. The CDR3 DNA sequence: TGCGCCAGCAGCTTGGGACCTTCCGACGAGCAGTACTTC. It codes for CASSLGPSDEQYF.

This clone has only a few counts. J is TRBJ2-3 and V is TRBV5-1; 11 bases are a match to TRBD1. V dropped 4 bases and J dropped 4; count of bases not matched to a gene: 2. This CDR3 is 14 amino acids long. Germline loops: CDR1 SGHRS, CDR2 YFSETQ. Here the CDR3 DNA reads TGCGCCAGCAGCCCGGGACAGGGGGCAGATACGCAGTATTTT. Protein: CASSPGQGADTQYF.

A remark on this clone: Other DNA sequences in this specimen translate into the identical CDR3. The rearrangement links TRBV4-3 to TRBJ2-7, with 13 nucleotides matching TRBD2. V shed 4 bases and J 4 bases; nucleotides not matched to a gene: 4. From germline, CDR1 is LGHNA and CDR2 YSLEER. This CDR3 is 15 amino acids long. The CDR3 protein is CASSLGLAGVYEQYF. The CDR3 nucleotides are TGCGCCAGCAGCCTCGGACTAGCGGGAGTTTACGAGCAGTACTTC.

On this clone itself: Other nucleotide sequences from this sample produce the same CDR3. CDR3 nucleotides: TGTGCCAGCAGCTTAGTAGGCTACGAGCAGTACTTC. It specifies CASSLVGYEQYF. The V call is TRBV7-9, the J call TRBJ2-7; D is uncertain. The CDR3 length is 12 residues. Trimming removed 1 base from V and 3 bases from J, with 4 bases in between. CDR1 is SEHNR, CDR2 FQNEAQ, per germline (reference sequence).

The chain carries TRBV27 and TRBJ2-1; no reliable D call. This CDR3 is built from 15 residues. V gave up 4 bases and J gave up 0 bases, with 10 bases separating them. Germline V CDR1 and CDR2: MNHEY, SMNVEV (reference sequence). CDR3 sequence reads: CASSSRRSSYNEQFF. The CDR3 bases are TGTGCCAGCAGTTCCCGACGGAGCTCCTACAATGAGCAGTTCTTC.

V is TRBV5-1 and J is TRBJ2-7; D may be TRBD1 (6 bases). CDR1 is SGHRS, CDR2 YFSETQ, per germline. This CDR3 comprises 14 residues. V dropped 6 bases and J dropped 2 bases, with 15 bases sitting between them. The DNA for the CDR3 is TGCGCCAGCACCTTCATAGGGGGAACCTACGAGCAGTACTTC. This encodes CASTFIGGTYEQYF.

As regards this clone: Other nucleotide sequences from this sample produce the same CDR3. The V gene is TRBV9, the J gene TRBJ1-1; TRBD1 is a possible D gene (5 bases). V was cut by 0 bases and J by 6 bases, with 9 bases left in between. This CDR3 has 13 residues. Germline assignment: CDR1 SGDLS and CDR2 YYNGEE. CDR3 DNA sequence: TGTGCCAGCAGCGTAGTAGGCAGGGCTGAAGCTTTCTTT. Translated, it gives CASSVVGRAEAFF.

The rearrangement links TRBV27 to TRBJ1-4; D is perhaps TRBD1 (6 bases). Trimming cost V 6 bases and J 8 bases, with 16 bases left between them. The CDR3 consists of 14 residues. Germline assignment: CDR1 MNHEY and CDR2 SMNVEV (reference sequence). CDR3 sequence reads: CASSLNRVGEKLFF. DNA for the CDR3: TGTGCCAGCAGCCTTAACAGGGTTGGGGAAAAACTGTTTTTT.

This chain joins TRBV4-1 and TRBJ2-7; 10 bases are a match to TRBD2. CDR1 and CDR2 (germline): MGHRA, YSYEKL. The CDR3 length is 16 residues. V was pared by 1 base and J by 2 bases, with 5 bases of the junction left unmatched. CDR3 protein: CASSQVGLAGAYEQYF. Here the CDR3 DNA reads TGCGCCAGCAGCCAAGTTGGGCTAGCGGGGGCCTACGAGCAGTACTTC.

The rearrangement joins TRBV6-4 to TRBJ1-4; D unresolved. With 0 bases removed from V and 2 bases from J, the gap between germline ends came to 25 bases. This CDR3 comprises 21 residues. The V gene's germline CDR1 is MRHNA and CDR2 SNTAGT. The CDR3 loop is CASSDSMCGGRTAFTNEKLFF. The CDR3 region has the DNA TGTGCCAGCAGTGACTCGATGTGTGGTGGAAGAACCGCCTTTACTAATGAAAAACTGTTTTTT.

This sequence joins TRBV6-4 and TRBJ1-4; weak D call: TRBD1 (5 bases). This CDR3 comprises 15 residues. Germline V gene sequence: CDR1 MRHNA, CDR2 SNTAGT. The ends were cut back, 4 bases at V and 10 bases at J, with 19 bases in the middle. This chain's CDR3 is CASSGRRQGVRKLFF. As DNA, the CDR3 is TGTGCCAGCAGTGGGCGTCGGCAGGGAGTAAGAAAACTGTTTTTT.

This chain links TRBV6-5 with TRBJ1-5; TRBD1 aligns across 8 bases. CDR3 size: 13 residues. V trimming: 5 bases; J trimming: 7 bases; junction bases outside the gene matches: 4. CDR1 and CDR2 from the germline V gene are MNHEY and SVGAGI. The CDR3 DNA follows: TGTGCCAGCAGTCCAGGGGGCGGACAGCCCCAGCATTTT. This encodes CASSPGGGQPQHF.

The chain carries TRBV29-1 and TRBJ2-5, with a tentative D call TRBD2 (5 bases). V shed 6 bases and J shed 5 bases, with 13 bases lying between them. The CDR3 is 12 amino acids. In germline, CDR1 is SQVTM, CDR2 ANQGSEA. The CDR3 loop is CSVGIGGETQYF. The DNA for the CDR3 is TGCAGCGTCGGGATTGGTGGGGAGACCCAGTACTTC.

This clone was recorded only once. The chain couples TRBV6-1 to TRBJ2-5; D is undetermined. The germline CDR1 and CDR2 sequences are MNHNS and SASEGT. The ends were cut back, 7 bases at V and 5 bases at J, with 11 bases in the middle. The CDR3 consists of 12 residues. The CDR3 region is CASIFSWETQYF. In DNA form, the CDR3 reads TGTGCCAGCATCTTCTCCTGGGAGACCCAGTACTTC.